This TCR beta chain was sequenced for a study of CD8 T cell repertoires and HIV-1 epitope variants. Assay: immunoSEQ multiplex PCR; the TCRdb copy retains only in-frame clones and omits some. The sample includes under 100,000 clones, approximately 70% of them seen just once. This clone turned up a few times. This CDR3 has 15 amino acids. Germline V gives CDR1 SGHRS, CDR2 YFSETQ. Trimming pared 3 bases from V and 6 bases from J, leaving 19 bases between. The sample was uncultured baseline CD8+ T cells from peripheral blood mononuclear cells (PBMCs). The rearrangement joins TRBV5-1 to TRBJ2-7; D perhaps matches TRBD1 (6 bases). This TCR came from a male donor with HIV. This CDR3 is CASSYELQGFSEQYF. The CDR3 region has the DNA TGCGCCAGCAGCTACGAGCTACAGGGTTTCTCCGAGCAGTACTTC.